This T cell receptor (beta chain) was identified in a study of shared clonotypes between healthy human individuals. The study separated CD4+ cells into CD45RA+ naive and CD45RA-negative memory subsets. Here immunoSEQ multiplex PCR was the method, and the copy in TCRdb shows in-frame clones only, minus some. The data show 900,000 to 1,200,000 clones, with around 82% seen just once and more than 0.55% held by the top ten. CDR3 length equals 14 residues. Trimming removed 4 bases from V and 7 bases from J, with 17 bases in between. CDR1 and CDR2 (germline): SGDLS, YYNGEE. The TCR originated in a man aged 18-30 years in good health. Some clones in this sample may be carry-over from other donors' samples. The chain couples TRBV9 to TRBJ1-1, with D tentatively TRBD1 (5 bases). The sample taken for sequencing was memory CD4+ T cells from PBMCs. Subset of the sample: CD45RA-negative fraction. The CDR3 spells CASSTTVRGDEAFF. The CDR3 DNA reads TGTGCCAGCAGCACCACCGTCCGGGGGGATGAAGCTTTCTTT.